The 31 T cell receptor beta chains reported below all come from one sample, sequenced in a study of T cells in Graves' hyperthyroidism and ophthalmopathy. It was RNA transcripts that yielded the amplified TCR beta CDR3 regions. The HTBI set primed first-round TCR CDR3 RT-PCR. MiXCR, run by TCRdb on the multiplex PCR reads, gives a single entry per CDR3 protein. The repertoire holds some 460,000 distinct CDR3 sequences, with roughly 14% as singletons. Sequencing input: blood. The source is a woman under 30 with Graves' hyperthyroidism.

This clonotype appeared a few times. The genes are TRBV19 and TRBJ1-1; unclear D gene. There are 15 residues in the CDR3. V dropped 0 bases and J dropped 5 bases, with 13 bases sitting between them. CDR1 LNHDA and CDR2 SQIVND come from the germline V gene (reference sequence). CDR3 amino acids: CASSIEVARWTEAFF. CDR3 bases: TGTGCCAGTAGTATAGAGGTCGCCCGCTGGACTGAAGCTTTCTTT.

This clonotype was detected ten times or more. The gene calls are TRBV11-1 and TRBJ2-4, with a weak D call TRBD2 (6 bases). CDR3 size: 13 residues. The V gene's germline CDR1 is SGHAT and CDR2 FQDESV (reference sequence). With 5 bases removed from V and 9 bases from J, the gap between germline ends came to 14 bases. The CDR3 region is CASSPGLEGIQYF. The CDR3 nucleotides read TGTGCCAGCAGCCCCGGACTGGAGGGCATTCAGTACTTC.

This chain connects TRBV7-2 to TRBJ2-1; maybe TRBD1 (6 bases). This CDR3 comprises 14 residues. CDR1 and CDR2 from the germline V gene are SGHTA and FQGNSA. V lost 5 bases to trimming and J lost 8 bases, with 16 bases between them. The CDR3 sequence: CASSRYGQIDEQFF. CDR3 bases: TGTGCCAGCAGCCGATACGGACAGATAGATGAGCAGTTCTTC.

This sequence joins TRBV6-1 and TRBJ2-7; 12 bases line up with TRBD2. This CDR3 spans 14 amino acids. The germline V gene encodes CDR1 MNHNS and CDR2 SASEGT. With 6 bases clipped from V and 2 bases from J, the junction kept 2 bases outside the gene matches. This CDR3 reads CASRRLAGAYEQYF. The CDR3 DNA is TGTGCCAGCAGGAGACTAGCGGGAGCCTACGAGCAGTACTTC.

As regards this clonotype: Being one base from a much bigger clone, this may be a read error. The chain has TRBV5-5 and TRBJ1-2; tentative D call: TRBD1 (5 bases). The length of the CDR3 is 14 residues. Looked up from germline, CDR1 is SGHKS and CDR2 is YYEKEE (reference sequence). The CDR3 nucleotides read TGTGCCGGCAGCTTGAGGAGGGGAAACTATGGCTACACCTTC. Its translation: CAGSLRRGNYGYTF.

This clonotype showed up many times. Here the CDR3 reads CSARDFLPGALTDTQYF. As DNA, the CDR3 is TGCAGTGCTAGAGATTTTTTACCAGGGGCGCTCACAGATACGCAGTATTTT. The chain uses TRBV20-1 and TRBJ2-3, with D possibly being TRBD1 (6 bases). The germline gives CDR1 DFQATT, CDR2 SNEGSKA (reference sequence). V was clipped by 0 bases and J by 2 bases, with 18 bases between them. The CDR3 runs 17 residues.

This chain links TRBV11-1 with TRBJ2-5; 7 bases fit TRBD1. This CDR3 is 15 amino acids long. Looked up from germline, CDR1 is SGHAT and CDR2 is FQDESV (reference sequence). J gave up 4 bases and V 3 bases, and 8 bases lay outside the gene matches. The CDR3 coding sequence is TGTGCCAGCAGCTTGGCAGGGGGTATCCGAGAGACCCAGTACTTC. Amino acids: CASSLAGGIRETQYF.

This clonotype was observed at least ten times. The chain carries TRBV7-9 and TRBJ2-3; 7 nucleotides match TRBD2. The CDR3 extends over 15 amino acids. The germline V gene has CDR1 SEHNR and CDR2 FQNEAQ (reference sequence). The trim removed 7 bases at V and 2 bases at J, leaving 9 bases unmatched. For the CDR3, the DNA is TGTGCCAGCACCTTGTGGGGAGGGAACACAGATACGCAGTATTTT. This codes for CASTLWGGNTDTQYF.

This clonotype was observed many times. CDR3 sequence reads: CASSSGGTLYNEQFF. As DNA, the CDR3 is TGTGCCAGCAGTTCCGGGGGGACACTATACAATGAGCAGTTCTTC. The chain combines TRBV7-3 with TRBJ2-1, with D possibly TRBD2 on 7 matching bases. Trimming stripped 6 bases from V and 4 bases from J, with 16 bases between. CDR3 size: 15 residues. The germline gives CDR1 SGHTA, CDR2 FQGTGA.

This clonotype was found many times. The CDR3 loop is CASRTGTSAYSYEQYF. The CDR3 DNA is TGTGCCAGCAGAACCGGGACTAGCGCCTACTCCTACGAGCAGTACTTC. The chain links TRBV2 to TRBJ2-7; 10 nucleotides line up with TRBD2. Germline loops: CDR1 SNHLY, CDR2 FYNNEI. V trimming: 6 bases; J trimming: 0 bases; junction bases outside the gene matches: 8. The CDR3 has 16 amino acids.

The table lists this clonotype with many counts. V and J are TRBV3-1 and TRBJ1-4; D call uncertain. The CDR3 loop spans 15 amino acids. Trimming removed 3 bases from V and 3 bases from J, with 11 bases in between. Germline assignment: CDR1 LGHDT and CDR2 YNNKEL (reference sequence). Here the CDR3 reads CASSHWTDPNEKLFF. CDR3 sequence (DNA): TGTGCCAGCAGCCATTGGACGGACCCTAATGAAAAACTGTTTTTT.

This clonotype has at least ten counts. The chain employs TRBV20-1 and TRBJ2-1; 9 bases line up with TRBD1. There are 14 residues in the CDR3. V lost 3 bases to trimming and J lost 6 bases; unmatched junction nucleotides: 6. Germline V gene sequence: CDR1 DFQATT, CDR2 SNEGSKA (reference sequence). The CDR3 DNA follows: TGCAGTGCTAGCATGGGGACAGGGTCCAATGAGCAGTTCTTC. Its translation is CSASMGTGSNEQFF.

This clonotype has a count of ten or more. This chain links TRBV27 with TRBJ2-3; 8 nucleotides match TRBD1. CDR3 length: 15 residues. V gave up 10 bases and J gave up 2 bases; unmatched junction bases: 11. Germline CDR1 and CDR2: MNHEY and SMNVEV (reference sequence). The CDR3 sequence is CANLDRGDFTDTQYF. Written as DNA, the CDR3 is TGTGCCAACCTTGACAGGGGCGATTTCACAGATACGCAGTATTTT.

Only a few counts were recorded for this clonotype. One end of the junction does not line up with germline, which may come from a read error. The chain uses TRBV3-1 and TRBJ2-7; TRBD2 might be the D (5 bases). CDR1 is LGHDT, CDR2 YNNKEL, per germline (reference sequence). The CDR3 length is 16 residues. CDR3 in DNA: TGCGCCAGCAGCCAAGATGTCGGGGAACCCTCCTACGAGCAGTACTTC. Translating gives CASSQDVGEPSYEQYF.

This clonotype was counted many times. The chain has TRBV20-1 and TRBJ2-3, with 9 bases fitting TRBD2. Trimming at V came to 4 bases and at J to 2 bases, leaving 10 bases not matched to a gene. The CDR3 contains 16 residues. Per the germline V gene, CDR1 is DFQATT and CDR2 is SNEGSKA (reference sequence). The CDR3 region is CSAKISGSPYTDTQYF. The CDR3 DNA is TGCAGTGCTAAAATTAGCGGGAGCCCTTACACAGATACGCAGTATTTT.

The table lists this clonotype with many counts. This chain uses TRBV12-3 or TRBV12-4 with TRBJ2-5, with D possibly matching TRBD2 (5 bases). This CDR3 is 13 amino acids long. The V gene lost 10 bases and the J gene lost 5 bases, with 17 bases spanning the gap. CDR3 sequence: CAIRDKRGETQYF. CDR3 in DNA: TGTGCCATACGAGACAAGCGCGGGGAGACCCAGTACTTC.

This clonotype was observed at least ten times. The CDR3, as DNA: TGTGCCAGCAGTTACTCGAGGAGTGAAGCTTTCTTT. It is translated as CASSYSRSEAFF. This rearrangement joins TRBV6-6 to TRBJ1-1; D unclear. The CDR3 covers 12 residues. Germline V CDR1 and CDR2: MNHNY, SVGAGI (reference sequence). V dropped 0 bases and J dropped 7 bases, with 6 bases sitting between them.

This clonotype was recorded a few times. The chain couples TRBV29-1 to TRBJ2-7; D is uncertain. Germline CDR1 SQVTM, CDR2 ANQGSEA. This CDR3 comprises 12 residues. V was clipped by 3 bases and J by 4 bases, with 10 bases between them. The CDR3 bases are TGCAGCGTTGAGGCAGGACGGTACGAGCAGTACTTC. Translated, it gives CSVEAGRYEQYF.

The V gene is TRBV20-1, the J gene TRBJ1-1; the D gene is possibly TRBD1 (6 bases). The germline V gene encodes CDR1 DFQATT and CDR2 SNEGSKA (reference sequence). This CDR3 comprises 12 residues. Trimming left V 6 bases short and J 8 bases short, with 16 bases between. The CDR3 spells CSAPGGGTEAFF. CDR3 in DNA: TGCAGTGCCCCGGGGGGGGGCACCGAAGCTTTCTTT.

This clonotype was counted a single time. This chain links TRBV19 with TRBJ2-2, with unresolved D. Trimming removed 3 bases at V and 5 bases at J, with 16 bases between. Germline V lookup: CDR1 LNHDA, CDR2 SQIVND (reference sequence). This CDR3 has 16 residues. The CDR3 reads CASSMVARAATGELFF. The CDR3 coding sequence is TGTGCCAGTAGTATGGTGGCCCGGGCAGCAACCGGGGAGCTGTTTTTT.

In its sample, this clonotype was seen a few times. The chain combines TRBV27 with TRBJ1-1; D call uncertain. From germline, CDR1 is MNHEY and CDR2 SMNVEV (reference sequence). This CDR3 spans 11 amino acids. The CDR3 sequence is CLTAGSTEAFF. CDR3 sequence (DNA): TGTCTAACGGCGGGGAGCACTGAAGCTTTCTTT.

The genes are TRBV27 and TRBJ2-2, with 8 nucleotides matching TRBD2. V trimming: 6 bases; J trimming: 3 bases; junction bases outside the gene matches: 6. Germline CDR1 MNHEY, CDR2 SMNVEV (reference sequence). The CDR3 extends over 15 amino acids. The chain's CDR3 is CASSRGGGYTGELFF. In DNA form, the CDR3 reads TGTGCCAGCAGCCGGGGGGGGGGCTACACCGGGGAGCTGTTTTTT.

This clonotype was recorded only once. The chain combines TRBV7-9 with TRBJ1-4, with 9 positions matching TRBD1. Trimming took 5 bases from V and 8 from J; bases not matched to a gene: 15. Per germline, CDR1 SEHNR and CDR2 FQNEAQ (reference sequence). CDR3 length: 17 amino acids. The CDR3 loop reads CASSASRDRDWTEKLFF. The CDR3 DNA reads as TGTGCCAGCAGCGCGTCCCGGGACAGGGACTGGACGGAAAAACTGTTTTTT.

This clonotype occurred many times. This chain links TRBV12-5 with TRBJ1-1; D gene ambiguous. Germline-derived CDR1 and CDR2 are LGHNT and FRNRAP. V lost 4 bases and J lost 8, with 8 bases in between. The CDR3 is 11 amino acids. The DNA of the CDR3 is TGTGCTAGTGGTTCGTCAGGAGAAGCTTTCTTT. Amino acids: CASGSSGEAFF.

This clonotype was recorded many times. The chain has TRBV5-8 and TRBJ2-3; D perhaps matches TRBD2 (7 bases). This CDR3 has 15 amino acids. The germline CDR1 and CDR2 sequences are SGHTS and YDEGEE. V shed 0 bases and J shed 11 bases, with 19 bases lying between them. The CDR3, as DNA: TGTGCCAGCAGCTTGGAGGGTCCCCAAGGGGGGGTGCAGTATTTT. As protein: CASSLEGPQGGVQYF.

The chain joins TRBV2 to TRBJ2-7, with 10 positions matching TRBD2. This CDR3 is 15 amino acids long. J was trimmed by 7 bases and V by 1 base; bases with no gene match: 7. Germline CDR1 reads SNHLY; CDR2 reads FYNNEI. The DNA for the CDR3 is TGTGCCAGCAGTGAAGGTGGAACTAGCGGGATTGAGCAGTACTTC. Residues: CASSEGGTSGIEQYF.

This clonotype was picked up one time. The chain combines TRBV6-1 with TRBJ2-5, with 9 positions matching TRBD2. The CDR3 has 14 amino acids. Trimming removed 8 bases from V and 5 bases from J; junction bases left unmatched: 9. Germline V CDR1 and CDR2: MNHNS, SASEGT. The CDR3 sequence is CASCGGGAWETQYF. CDR3 in DNA: TGTGCCAGCTGCGGCGGGGGGGCCTGGGAGACCCAGTACTTC.

This clonotype was observed many times. The chain couples TRBV5-1 to TRBJ1-4, with a weak D call TRBD1 (5 bases). This CDR3 has 19 residues. V lost 7 bases to trimming and J lost 4 bases, with 29 bases between them. Germline V gene lookup returns CDR1 SGHRS and CDR2 YFSETQ. This CDR3 reads CASRASGRPTDGLNEKLFF. For the CDR3, the DNA is TGCGCCAGCCGGGCCTCGGGACGGCCGACCGATGGACTTAATGAAAAACTGTTTTTT.

This clonotype was seen ten or more times. The J gene is TRBJ2-7, the V gene TRBV20-1; 8 bases fit TRBD2. From germline, CDR1 is DFQATT and CDR2 SNEGSKA (reference sequence). The CDR3 is made up of 14 amino acids. After removal of 6 bases from V and 4 bases from J, the junction contained 11 bases not matched to a gene. The CDR3 nucleotides are TGCAGTGCCGTACGCGGGGGGCACAGGTACGAGCAGTACTTC. Encoded protein: CSAVRGGHRYEQYF.

This clonotype came up many times. This chain uses TRBV28 with TRBJ1-1; no reliable D call. Germline V gene sequence: CDR1 MDHEN, CDR2 SYDVKM. The CDR3 runs 18 residues. Trimming removed 3 bases from V and 0 bases from J, with 20 bases in between. The CDR3 protein is CASSFYQDRIDLNTEAFF. Here the CDR3 DNA reads TGTGCCAGCAGTTTTTATCAGGACCGAATAGACCTGAACACTGAAGCTTTCTTT.

In this sample, this clonotype turned up a few times. The chain has TRBV7-3 and TRBJ2-3, with TRBD2 as a possible D gene (7 bases). The CDR3 has 17 amino acids. V was shortened by 5 bases and J by 1 base, with 19 bases between the two germline ends. Germline V lookup: CDR1 SGHTA, CDR2 FQGTGA. The CDR3 loop reads CASSLDGGGPGTDTQYF. The CDR3 DNA reads TGTGCCAGCAGCCTAGACGGCGGGGGCCCGGGCACAGATACGCAGTATTTT.